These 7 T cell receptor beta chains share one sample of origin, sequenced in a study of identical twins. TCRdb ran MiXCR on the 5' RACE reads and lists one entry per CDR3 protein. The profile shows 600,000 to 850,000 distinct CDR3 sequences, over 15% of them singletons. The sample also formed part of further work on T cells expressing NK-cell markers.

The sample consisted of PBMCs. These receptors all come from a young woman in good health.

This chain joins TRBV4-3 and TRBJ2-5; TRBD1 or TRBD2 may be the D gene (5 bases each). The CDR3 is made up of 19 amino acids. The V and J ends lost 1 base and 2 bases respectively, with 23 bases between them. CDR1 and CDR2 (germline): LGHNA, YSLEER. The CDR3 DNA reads TGCGCCAGCAGCCAAGTACGGAACACTTGGGGGAGAGGACAAGAGACCCAGTACTTC. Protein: CASSQVRNTWGRGQETQYF.

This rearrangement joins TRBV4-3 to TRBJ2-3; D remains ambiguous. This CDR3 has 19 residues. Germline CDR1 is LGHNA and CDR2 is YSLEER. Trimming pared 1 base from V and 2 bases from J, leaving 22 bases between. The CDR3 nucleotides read TGCGCCAGCAGCCAAGGGACCTCGACGCTTTACCGTTTCACAGATACGCAGTATTTT. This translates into CASSQGTSTLYRFTDTQYF.

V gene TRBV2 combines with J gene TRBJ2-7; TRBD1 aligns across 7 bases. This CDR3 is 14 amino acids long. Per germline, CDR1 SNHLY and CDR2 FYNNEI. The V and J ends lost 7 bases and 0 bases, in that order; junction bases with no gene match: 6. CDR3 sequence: CASKIGTASYEQYF. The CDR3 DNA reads TGTGCCAGCAAGATAGGGACAGCCTCCTACGAGCAGTACTTC.

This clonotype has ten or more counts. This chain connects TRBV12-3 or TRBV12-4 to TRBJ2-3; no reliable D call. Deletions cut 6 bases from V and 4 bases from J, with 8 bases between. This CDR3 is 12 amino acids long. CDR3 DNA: TGTGCCAGCAGCCGGGTCGCAGATACGCAGTATTTT. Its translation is CASSRVADTQYF.

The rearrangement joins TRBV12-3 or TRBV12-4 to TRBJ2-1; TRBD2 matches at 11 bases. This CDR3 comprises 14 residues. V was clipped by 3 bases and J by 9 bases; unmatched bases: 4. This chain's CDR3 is CASSLNSGRGEQFF. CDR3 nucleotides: TGTGCCAGCAGTTTGAATAGCGGGAGGGGTGAGCAGTTCTTC.

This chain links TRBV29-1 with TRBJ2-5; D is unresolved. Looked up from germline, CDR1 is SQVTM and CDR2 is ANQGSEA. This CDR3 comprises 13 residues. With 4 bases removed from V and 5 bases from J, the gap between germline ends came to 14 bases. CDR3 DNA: TGCAGCGTTGTCCTGGGGAATAGTGAGACCCAGTACTTC. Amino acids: CSVVLGNSETQYF.

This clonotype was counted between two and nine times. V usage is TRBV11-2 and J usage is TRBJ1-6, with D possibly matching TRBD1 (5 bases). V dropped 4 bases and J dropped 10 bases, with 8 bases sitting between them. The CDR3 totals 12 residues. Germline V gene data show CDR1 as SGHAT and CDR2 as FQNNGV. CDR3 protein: CASSSGGSPLHF. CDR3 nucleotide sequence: TGTGCCAGCAGCTCCGGGGGATCACCCCTCCACTTT.